What follows describes a single T cell receptor (beta chain). What it binds is not known. Sequencing used immunoSEQ multiplex PCR; TCRdb keeps in-frame clones, though not all of them. This table holds tens of thousands of clones, more than 75% found once. This sample is part of a study of glioma-infiltrating T cells after dendritic cell vaccination. Notes on the study in general: Higher pretreatment TIL content predicted longer progression-free time and survival.

Time point in this sample: after dendritic cell vaccination, including at tumor progression/relapse. PBMC were collected before vaccination, two weeks after the third vaccination, and at progression. V lost 7 bases and J 5 bases, leaving 13 bases between the germline ends. The CDR3 is made up of 13 amino acids. The germline gives CDR1 MNHNS, CDR2 SASEGT. The TCR originated in a human donor with glioblastoma. The rearrangement joins TRBV6-1 to TRBJ2-3; D perhaps matches TRBD1 (5 bases). Material: blood, obtained after dendritic cell vaccination. The CDR3 sequence is CASTWTNGDTQYF. DNA for the CDR3: TGTGCCAGCACATGGACAAATGGAGATACGCAGTATTTT.